Sequencing of this T cell receptor beta chain was carried out in a study of spatial heterogeneity in lung cancer. There are 15 residues in the CDR3. TCRdb reprocessed the 5' RACE reads via MiXCR and lists one record per CDR3 protein. The table includes 40,000 to 50,000 distinct CDR3 sequences, roughly a tenth detected once. The time point denotes: blood at routine non-recurrence follow-up after resection. This clonotype came up many times. The sequence was obtained from a female donor with early-stage non-small cell lung cancer. The sequencing used PBMCs, collected at follow-up. This chain connects TRBV21-1 to TRBJ2-3. TRBV21-1 is reported as a pseudogene. CDR3 region: CASSIRRSSTDTQYF. DNA of the CDR3: TGTGCCAGCAGCATCAGGAGATCTAGCACAGATACGCAGTATTTT.